This record covers a single TCR beta chain. This clone's antigen is unknown. The input lacks base qualities; no much larger clone sits a single base away. Via the germline V gene, CDR1 is MDHEN and CDR2 SYDVKM. From its cysteine to its phenylalanine, the CDR3 spans 12 amino acids. Only the CDR3 DNA is retained, 36 bases long and in frame from the first base. At the junction V is shortened by 2 bases and J by 8 bases, with 9 bases in between. This sample is part of a study of OX40 agonist ivuxolimab in advanced cancers. At the level of the whole study: Ivuxolimab was a fully human IgG2 agonistic monoclonal antibody targeting the costimulatory receptor OX40 (CD134). Intravenous ivuxolimab was administered to patients every 2 weeks at six dose levels: 0.01, 0.1, 0.3, 1.5, 3 and 10 mg/kg. Of the 50 to 55 dose-escalation patients, hepatocellular carcinoma was present in roughly 19, melanoma in roughly 15, renal cell carcinoma in 9 and head and neck cancer in 9. A male proportion of under 85% and a mean age of roughly 55 years, ranging from 23 to 79, were recorded for the dose-escalation cohort. Patients were allowed to have had prior anti-PD-1, anti-PD-L1 or anti-CTLA-4 therapy, and 40% of the dose-escalation patients had previously received checkpoint inhibitors. Three dose-escalation patients achieved partial responses, one with hepatocellular carcinoma and two with cutaneous melanoma. Peripheral TCRbeta sequencing aimed to test whether ivuxolimab altered TCR sequence diversity and caused clonal T-cell expansion. The paper covers the monotherapy dose-escalation part of the phase I ivuxolimab trial, which included N = 52 patients. What the work shows at the level of the full study, not this receptor alone: On average, CD8+ T cells showed more expanded clones than CD4+ T cells after ivuxolimab. Low levels of normalized T-cell clonal expansion were also shown by some nonresponding patients. Antigen specificity was not determined for the clonally expanded peripheral T cells. At doses of 0.1 to 3.0 mg/kg, clonal expansion of both CD4+ and CD8+ blood T cells was observed from baseline to week 6. Partial responders in the 0.1-3.0 mg/kg groups had among the lowest normalized peripheral clonal expansion, especially among CD8+ T cells.

Patients with a history of autoimmune disease or receiving systemic immunosuppression were excluded from the trial. Peripheral blood for TCR sequencing was drawn from every dose cohort at baseline, at cycle 4 day 1 and at cycle 7 day 1. Samples were obtained from an open-label, multicenter, first-in-human phase I dose-escalation trial of ivuxolimab. The trial enrolled adults with locally advanced or metastatic head and neck squamous cell, hepatocellular, melanoma or renal cell carcinoma. Before TCR sequencing, CD4+ T cells and CD8+ T cells were sorted from peripheral blood as separate populations. For sequencing of the TCRbeta CDR3 region, genomic DNA was extracted from the sorted cells. The immunoSEQ Assay was used for sequencing of TCRbeta CDR3 regions. TCRdb obtained this table from immuneACCESS and retained in-frame rearrangements with V and J assigned. These tables miss some clones; where compared with another copy, unresolved V genes account for less than half of the shortfall, and the remainder is unexplained. The sample records about 73,000 clones, about 89% of which are singletons. The ten most abundant clones make up under 0.85% of the sample.

The sample in question was CD4+ or CD8+ T cells sorted from blood, obtained in a trial of the OX40 agonist ivuxolimab. Recombination connected TRBV28 to TRBJ1-1, with the D segment identity uncertain. The source is an adult with an advanced solid tumor such as melanoma, head and neck, liver or kidney cancer. The sequenced DNA: TGTGCCAGCAGTTTAATCCGGACGGAAGCTTTCTTT. This translates into CASSLIRTEAFF.